This T cell receptor (beta chain) was captured by sequencing in a study of blood T cells in healthy people across ages. Points on this clonotype: Given a much more abundant clone one base away, this may be a read error. This CDR3 fails to terminate in the conserved phenylalanine or tryptophan, so it likely reflects a read error.

Sample-barcoded 5' priming and a J-beta primer mix drove a second PCR of about 6 to 11 cycles. Every molecule of cDNA carried a tag from a template-switch adaptor with 12 random nucleotides. One entry per CDR3 protein, called by TCRdb with MiXCR from the 5' RACE reads. Among about 650,000 distinct CDR3 sequences listed, about a third were seen once. Germline CDR1 is MNHEY and CDR2 is SMNVEV (reference sequence). Deletions cut 5 bases from V and 4 bases from J, with 12 bases between. CDR3 length equals 15 residues. The V call is TRBV27, the J call TRBJ2-6, with D perhaps TRBD1 (6 bases). Material: blood. The sequence derives from a woman aged 80 or older in good health. The CDR3 loop is CASSRGLSGANVLTS. DNA for the CDR3: TGTGCCAGCAGTAGGGGGTTGTCGGGGGCCAACGTCCTGACTTCC.